The clone carrying this T cell receptor (beta chain) was picked up many times. This CDR3 has 15 residues. Trimming took 0 bases from V and 4 from J, leaving 13 bases between them. Looked up from germline, CDR1 is SGHRS and CDR2 is YFSETQ. This record comes from a study of identical twins. Healthy Caucasian donors formed the entire cohort. TCRdb re-called the 5' RACE reads through MiXCR, storing one row per CDR3 protein. This table has approximately 350,000 distinct CDR3 sequences, approximately 13% appearing once. The sample also formed part of further work on yellow fever vaccine responses in identical twins.

The sequence derives from a woman aged 18-29 years in good health. This chain uses TRBV5-1 with TRBJ2-5; perhaps TRBD2 as D (6 bases). The sequencing sample was made of CD8+ T cells sorted from blood. CDR3 protein: CASSLADGGLETQYF. CDR3 coding DNA: TGCGCCAGCAGCTTGGCCGACGGGGGTTTAGAGACCCAGTACTTC.